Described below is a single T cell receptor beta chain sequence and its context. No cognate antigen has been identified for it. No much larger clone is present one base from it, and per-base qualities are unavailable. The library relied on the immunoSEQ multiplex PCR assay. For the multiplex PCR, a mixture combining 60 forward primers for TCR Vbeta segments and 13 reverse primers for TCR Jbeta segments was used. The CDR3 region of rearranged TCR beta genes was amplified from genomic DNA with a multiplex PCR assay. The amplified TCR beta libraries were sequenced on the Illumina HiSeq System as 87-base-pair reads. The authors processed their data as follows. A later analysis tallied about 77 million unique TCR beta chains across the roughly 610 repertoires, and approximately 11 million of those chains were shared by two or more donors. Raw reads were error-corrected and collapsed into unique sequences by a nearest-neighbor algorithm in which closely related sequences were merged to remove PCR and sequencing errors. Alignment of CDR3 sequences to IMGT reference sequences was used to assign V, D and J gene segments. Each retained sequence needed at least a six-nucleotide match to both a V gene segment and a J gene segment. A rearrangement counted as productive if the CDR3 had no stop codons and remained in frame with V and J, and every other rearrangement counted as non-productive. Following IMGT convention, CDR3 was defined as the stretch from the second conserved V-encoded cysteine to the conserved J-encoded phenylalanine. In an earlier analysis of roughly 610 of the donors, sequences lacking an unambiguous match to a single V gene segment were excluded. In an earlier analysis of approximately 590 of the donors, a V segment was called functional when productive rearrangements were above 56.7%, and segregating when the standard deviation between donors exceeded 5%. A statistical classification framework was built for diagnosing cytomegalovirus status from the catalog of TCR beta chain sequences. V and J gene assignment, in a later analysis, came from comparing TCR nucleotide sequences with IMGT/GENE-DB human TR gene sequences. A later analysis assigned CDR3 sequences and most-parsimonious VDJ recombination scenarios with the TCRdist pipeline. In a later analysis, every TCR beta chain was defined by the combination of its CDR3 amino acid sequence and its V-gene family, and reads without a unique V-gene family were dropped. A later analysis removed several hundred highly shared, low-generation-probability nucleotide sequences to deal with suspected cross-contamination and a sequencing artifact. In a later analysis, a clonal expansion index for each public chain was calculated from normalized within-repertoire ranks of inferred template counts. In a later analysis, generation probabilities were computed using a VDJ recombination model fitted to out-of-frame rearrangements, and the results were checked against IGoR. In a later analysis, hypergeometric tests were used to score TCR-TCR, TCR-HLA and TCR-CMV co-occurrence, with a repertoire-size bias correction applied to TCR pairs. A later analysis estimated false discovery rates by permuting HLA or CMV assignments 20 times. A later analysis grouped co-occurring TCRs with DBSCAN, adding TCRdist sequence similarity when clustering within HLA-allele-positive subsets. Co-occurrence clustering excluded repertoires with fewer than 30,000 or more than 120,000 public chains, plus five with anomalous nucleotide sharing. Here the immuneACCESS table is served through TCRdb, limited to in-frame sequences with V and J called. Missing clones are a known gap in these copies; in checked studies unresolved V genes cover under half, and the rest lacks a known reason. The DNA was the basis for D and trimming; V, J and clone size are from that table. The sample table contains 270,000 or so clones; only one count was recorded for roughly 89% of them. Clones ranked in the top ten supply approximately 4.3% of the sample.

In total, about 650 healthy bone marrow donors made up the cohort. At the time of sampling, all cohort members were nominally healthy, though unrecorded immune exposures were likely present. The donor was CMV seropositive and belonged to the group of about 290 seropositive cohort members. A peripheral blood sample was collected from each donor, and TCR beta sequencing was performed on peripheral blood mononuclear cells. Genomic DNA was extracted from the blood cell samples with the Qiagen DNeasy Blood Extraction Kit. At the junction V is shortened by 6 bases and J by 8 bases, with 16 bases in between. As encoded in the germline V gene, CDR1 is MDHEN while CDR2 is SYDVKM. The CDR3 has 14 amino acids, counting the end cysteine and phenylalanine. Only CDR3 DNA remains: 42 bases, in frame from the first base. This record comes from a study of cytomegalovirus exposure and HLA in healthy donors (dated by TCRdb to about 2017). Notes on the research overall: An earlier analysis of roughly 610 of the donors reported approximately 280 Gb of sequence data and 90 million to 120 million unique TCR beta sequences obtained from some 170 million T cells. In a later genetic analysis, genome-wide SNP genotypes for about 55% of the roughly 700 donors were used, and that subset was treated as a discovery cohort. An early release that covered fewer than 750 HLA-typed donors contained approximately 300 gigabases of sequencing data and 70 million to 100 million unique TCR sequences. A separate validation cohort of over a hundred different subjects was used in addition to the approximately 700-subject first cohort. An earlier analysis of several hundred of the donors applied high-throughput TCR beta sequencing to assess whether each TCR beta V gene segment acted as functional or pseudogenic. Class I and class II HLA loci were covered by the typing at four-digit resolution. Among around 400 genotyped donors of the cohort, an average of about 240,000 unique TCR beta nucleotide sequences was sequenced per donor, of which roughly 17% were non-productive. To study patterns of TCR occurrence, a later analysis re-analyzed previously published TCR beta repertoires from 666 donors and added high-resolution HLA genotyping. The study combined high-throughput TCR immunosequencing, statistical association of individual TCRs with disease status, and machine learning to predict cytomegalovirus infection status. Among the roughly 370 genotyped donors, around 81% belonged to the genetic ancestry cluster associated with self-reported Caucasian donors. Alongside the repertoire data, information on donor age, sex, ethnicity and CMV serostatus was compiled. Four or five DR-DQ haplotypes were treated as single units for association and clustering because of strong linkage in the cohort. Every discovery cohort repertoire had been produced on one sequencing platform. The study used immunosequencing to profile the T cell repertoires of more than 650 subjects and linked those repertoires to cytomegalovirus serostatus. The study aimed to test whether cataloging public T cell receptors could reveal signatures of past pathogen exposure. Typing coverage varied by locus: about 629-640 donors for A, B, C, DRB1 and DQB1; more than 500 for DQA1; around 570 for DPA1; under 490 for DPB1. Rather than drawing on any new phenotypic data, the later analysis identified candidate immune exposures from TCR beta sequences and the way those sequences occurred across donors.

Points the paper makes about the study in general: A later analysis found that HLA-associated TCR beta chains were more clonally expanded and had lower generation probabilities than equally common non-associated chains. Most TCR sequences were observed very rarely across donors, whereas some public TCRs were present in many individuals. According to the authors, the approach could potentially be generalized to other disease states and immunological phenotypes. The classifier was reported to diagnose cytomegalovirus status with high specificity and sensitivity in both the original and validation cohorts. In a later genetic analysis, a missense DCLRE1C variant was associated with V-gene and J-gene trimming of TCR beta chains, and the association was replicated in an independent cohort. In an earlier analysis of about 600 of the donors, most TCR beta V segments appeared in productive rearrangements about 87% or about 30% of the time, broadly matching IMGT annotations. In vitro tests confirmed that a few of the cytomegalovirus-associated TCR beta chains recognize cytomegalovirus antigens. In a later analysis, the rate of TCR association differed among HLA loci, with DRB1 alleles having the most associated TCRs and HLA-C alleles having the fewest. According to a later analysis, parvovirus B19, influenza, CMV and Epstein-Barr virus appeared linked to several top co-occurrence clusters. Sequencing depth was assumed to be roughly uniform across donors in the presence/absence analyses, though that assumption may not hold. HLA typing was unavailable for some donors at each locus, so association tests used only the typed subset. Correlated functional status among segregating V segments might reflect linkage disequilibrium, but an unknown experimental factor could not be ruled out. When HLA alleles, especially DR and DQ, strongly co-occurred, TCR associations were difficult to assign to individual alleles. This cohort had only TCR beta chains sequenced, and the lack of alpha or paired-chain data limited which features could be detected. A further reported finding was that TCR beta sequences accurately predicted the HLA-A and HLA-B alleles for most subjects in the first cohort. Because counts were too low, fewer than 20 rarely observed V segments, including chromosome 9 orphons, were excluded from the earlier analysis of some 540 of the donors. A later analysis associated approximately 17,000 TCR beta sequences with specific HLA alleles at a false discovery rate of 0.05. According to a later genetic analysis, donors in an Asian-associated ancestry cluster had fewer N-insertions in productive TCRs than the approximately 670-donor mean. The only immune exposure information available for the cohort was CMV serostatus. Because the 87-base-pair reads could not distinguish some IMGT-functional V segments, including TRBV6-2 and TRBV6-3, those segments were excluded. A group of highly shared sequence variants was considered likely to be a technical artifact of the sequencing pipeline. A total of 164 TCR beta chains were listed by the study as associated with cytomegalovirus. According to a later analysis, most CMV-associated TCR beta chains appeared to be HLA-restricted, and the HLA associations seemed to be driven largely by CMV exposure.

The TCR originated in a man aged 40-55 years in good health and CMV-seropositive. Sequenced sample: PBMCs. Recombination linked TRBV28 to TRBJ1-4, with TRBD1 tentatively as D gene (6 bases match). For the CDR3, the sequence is CASRTTGVPEKLFF. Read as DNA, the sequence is TGTGCCAGCAGGACGACAGGAGTCCCCGAAAAACTGTTTTTT.